This TCR beta chain comes out of a study of T cell responses to AZD1222 COVID-19 vaccine. Overall study results and limits: At 160-218 and 743-854, vaccine-associated CD4 TCRs were dominant, and they spanned spike.

Profiling relied on immunoSEQ multiplex PCR, and the TCRdb table lists in-frame clones only, not all of them. Among about 100,000 clones listed, 88% were seen once. The CDR3 consists of 15 residues. V lost 4 bases, J lost 6 bases, and 13 bases lay in between. Per germline, CDR1 SNHLY and CDR2 FYNNEI. As to this clone: Antigen: not known.

The chain uses TRBV2 and TRBJ1-6, with D maybe TRBD1 (6 bases). The receptor's source is an adult in good health. Sequenced here: peripheral blood, sampled on day 0 of AZD1222 vaccination. The CDR3 bases are TGTGCCAGCAGTGCCAGGACAGTCTTTAATTCACCCCTCCACTTT. This translates into CASSARTVFNSPLHF.